The rows below give T cell receptor beta chains drawn from one sample of a study of shared clonotypes between healthy human individuals. Repertoires were generated with immunoSEQ multiplex PCR, while TCRdb's copy carries only in-frame clones and drops some. In the table there are a few hundred thousand clones, around 97% of which are singletons. Material for sequencing was naive CD4+ T cells sorted from blood. Receptors originate from a woman in her 30s in good health. Each CDR3 is given with its conserved first and last residue. The order of the fields is J gene, clone size, CDR3 length, V gene, D gene, CDR3 DNA, CDR3 protein. A D gene is named only where the DNA matches it firmly. Clone sizes are given selectively: once, few, many, or a class where the clone is expanded.

TRBJ1-5 | - | 12 | TRBV28 | - | TGTGCCAGCAGCAACTCTAATCAGCCCCAGCATTTT | CASSNSNQPQHF
TRBJ2-5 | - | 13 | TRBV5-4 | - | TGTGCCAGCAGCTTAACAGTACAAGAGACCCAGTACTTC | CASSLTVQETQYF
TRBJ1-2 | few | 15 | TRBV7-9 | - | TGTGCCAGCAGCTTAGTGCCAGGGCCTAACTATGGCTACACCTTC | CASSLVPGPNYGYTF
TRBJ2-1 | - | 15 | TRBV5-1 | TRBD2 | TGCGCCAGCAGCTTGCGCCTAGCGGACAACAATGAGCAGTTCTTC | CASSLRLADNNEQFF
TRBJ1-1 | - | 14 | TRBV18 | - | TGTGCCAGCTCCGCCTCGGAGGGCAGCACTGAAGCTTTCTTT | CASSASEGSTEAFF
TRBJ2-6 | - | 14 | TRBV11-2 | - | TGTGCCAGCAGCGAAGGGTCTGGGGCCAACGTCCTGACTTTC | CASSEGSGANVLTF
TRBJ2-3 | once | 14 | TRBV11-2 | - | TGTGCCAGCAGCCGAGACGGTCGCACAGATACGCAGTATTTT | CASSRDGRTDTQYF
TRBJ2-2 | - | 13 | TRBV27 | - | TGTGCCAGCAGTCTTCGGTCGGCCGGGGAGCTGTTTTTT | CASSLRSAGELFF
TRBJ1-5 | - | 13 | TRBV28 | - | TGTGCCAGCAGTTTAGGATTAGACCAGCCCCAGCATTTT | CASSLGLDQPQHF
TRBJ2-7 | - | 13 | TRBV7-9 | TRBD1 | TGTGCCAGCAGGACAGGGGGCGCGGACGAGCAGTACTTC | CASRTGGADEQYF
TRBJ2-1 | once | 13 | TRBV6-1 | TRBD2 | TGTGCCAGCAGCCTGGGACTAGCGGCATCGATAGTCTTC | CASSLGLAASIVF
TRBJ1-2 | once | 17 | TRBV7-9 | - | TGTGCCAGCAGCCCAAGGGGGGGGAGCCCCCTTAACTATGGCTACACCTTC | CASSPRGGSPLNYGYTF
TRBJ2-1 | - | 14 | TRBV7-2 | - | TGTGCCAGCAGCCCCGACCACATAGCGGACTCAAAGTTCTTC | CASSPDHIADSKFF
TRBJ2-6 | - | 18 | TRBV7-2 | TRBD1 | TGTGCCAGCAGCTTAGAGTCAGGGACAGCCTATGGGGCCAACGTCCTGACTTTC | CASSLESGTAYGANVLTF
TRBJ2-1 | - | 13 | TRBV4-2 | - | TGTGCCAGCAGCCCCCCTCGGGCGGGAGAGCAGTTCTTC | CASSPPRAGEQFF
TRBJ2-5 | - | 14 | TRBV18 | - | TGTGCCAGCTCACTATTCGGGACCCAAGAGACCCAGTACTTC | CASSLFGTQETQYF
TRBJ1-2 | - | 16 | TRBV19 | TRBD1 | TGTGCCAGTAGTACACCCTTCAGGGGGCGCATCTATGGCTACACCTTC | CASSTPFRGRIYGYTF
TRBJ1-1 | once | 15 | TRBV4-1 | TRBD1 | TGCGCCAGCAGAAACAGACAGGGATCGAACACTGAAGCTTTCTTT | CASRNRQGSNTEAFF
TRBJ2-7 | - | 16 | TRBV19 | TRBD1 | TGTGCCAGTAGTATAAGGGCCGGGACAGGGGGGCCCGAGCAGTACTTC | CASSIRAGTGGPEQYF
TRBJ1-2 | - | 17 | TRBV12-5 | TRBD1 | TGTGCTAGTGGTTTGGTGTTGGACAGGGGCTATCGTGGCGGCTACACCTTC | CASGLVLDRGYRGGYTF
TRBJ2-1 | - | 16 | TRBV27 | TRBD2 | TGTGCCAGCAGTACAAAGCGGGAGGAATCCTACAATGAGCAGTTCTTC | CASSTKREESYNEQFF
TRBJ1-5 | few | 13 | TRBV30 | - | TGTGCCTGGAGTGTACAGGAGGATCAGCCCCAGCATTTT | CAWSVQEDQPQHF
TRBJ2-7 | - | 14 | TRBV5-1 | - | TGCGCCAGCAGCTTGGCCGGCAGGAGCGGCGAGCAGTACTTC | CASSLAGRSGEQYF
TRBJ1-3 | - | 15 | TRBV28 | - | TGTGCCAGCCAATCGTCCGTCGGGGCTGGAAACACCATATATTTT | CASQSSVGAGNTIYF
TRBJ1-5 | - | 13 | TRBV19 | TRBD1 | TGTGCCAGCCGAGACAGGGCCTATCAGCCCCAGCATTTT | CASRDRAYQPQHF
TRBJ2-3 | - | 14 | TRBV10-1 | - | TGCGCCAGCAGTTCAGAGTATAGCACAGATACGCAGTATTTT | CASSSEYSTDTQYF
TRBJ1-1 | - | 15 | TRBV28 | - | TGTGCCAGCAGCACCCCACAGGGCTTGAGCACTGAAGCTTTCTTT | CASSTPQGLSTEAFF
TRBJ2-7 | - | 15 | TRBV18 | TRBD2 | TGTGCCAGCTCACCAGGACTAGCGGGAACTGACGAGCAGTACTTC | CASSPGLAGTDEQYF
TRBJ2-7 | - | 15 | TRBV6-6 | TRBD2 | TGTGCCAGCAGTTACACCATGCGGGGGAGCTACGAGCAGTACTTC | CASSYTMRGSYEQYF
TRBJ2-7 | - | 15 | TRBV5-4 | TRBD2 | TGTGCCGGCAGCGAGGGACTAGCGGGAGTTCGGGAGCAGTACTTC | CAGSEGLAGVREQYF
TRBJ1-2 | - | 15 | TRBV6-6 | TRBD1 | TGTGCCAGCAGGCATACACAGGGGGAGGCCTATGGCTACACCTTC | CASRHTQGEAYGYTF
TRBJ2-2 | - | 14 | TRBV2 | - | TGTGCCAGCAAAGAGGGATGGAACACCGGGGAGCTGTTTTTT | CASKEGWNTGELFF
TRBJ1-4 | - | 17 | TRBV5-1 | - | TGCGCCAGCAGCTCGGGCCCCCCGACGGCAACTAATGAAAAACTGTTTTTT | CASSSGPPTATNEKLFF
TRBJ2-1 | - | 15 | TRBV28 | TRBD2 | TGTGCCAGCACCTGGGGGCTAGCGGGAGTATATGAGCAGTTCTTC | CASTWGLAGVYEQFF
TRBJ1-2 | - | 14 | TRBV6-6 | TRBD1 | TGTGCCAGCAGAAGGACAGGGTTAGGCTATGGCTACACCTTC | CASRRTGLGYGYTF
TRBJ1-3 | - | 13 | TRBV5-1 | - | TGCGCCAGCAAACAGTGGGGAGGAAACACCATATATTTT | CASKQWGGNTIYF
TRBJ1-5 | once | 12 | TRBV4-1 | - | TGCGCCAGCAGCCCATCGGGGGGGCCCCAGCATTTT | CASSPSGGPQHF
TRBJ1-1 | few | 14 | TRBV21-1 | - | TGTGCCAGCAATCCAACAGGGGTTGGGACTGAAGCTTTCTTT | CASNPTGVGTEAFF
TRBJ1-4 | - | 15 | TRBV5-1 | TRBD1 | TGCGCCAGCAGCTTACAGGGGGCCGGAGGTGAAAAACTGTTTTTT | CASSLQGAGGEKLFF
TRBJ2-7 | - | 15 | TRBV11-2 | - | TGTGCCAGCACCCGATTGCAGGGCGCAGTCCACGAGCAGTACTTC | CASTRLQGAVHEQYF
TRBJ2-5 | - | 17 | TRBV5-1 | TRBD2 | TGCGCCAGCAGCTTGGTCGGGACTAGCGGCCCTCAAGAGACCCAGTACTTC | CASSLVGTSGPQETQYF